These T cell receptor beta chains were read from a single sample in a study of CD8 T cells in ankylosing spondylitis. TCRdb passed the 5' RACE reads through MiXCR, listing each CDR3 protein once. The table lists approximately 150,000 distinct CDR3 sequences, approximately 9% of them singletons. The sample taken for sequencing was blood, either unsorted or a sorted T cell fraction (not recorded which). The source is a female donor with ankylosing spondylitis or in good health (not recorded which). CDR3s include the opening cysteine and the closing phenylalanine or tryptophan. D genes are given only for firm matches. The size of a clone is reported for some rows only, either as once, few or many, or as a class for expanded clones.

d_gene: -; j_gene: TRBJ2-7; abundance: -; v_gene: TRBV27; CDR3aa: CASSFAGESYEQYF; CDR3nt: TGTGCCAGCAGTTTCGCCGGTGAATCCTACGAGCAGTACTTC
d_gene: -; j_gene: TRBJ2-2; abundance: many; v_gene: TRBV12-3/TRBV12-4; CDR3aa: CASKGGGQEVTGELFF; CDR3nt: TGTGCCAGCAAAGGTGGAGGCCAGGAAGTCACCGGGGAGCTGTTTTTT
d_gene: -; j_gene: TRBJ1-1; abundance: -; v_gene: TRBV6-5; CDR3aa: CASSVGATEAFF; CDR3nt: TGTGCCAGCAGCGTGGGGGCCACTGAAGCTTTCTTT
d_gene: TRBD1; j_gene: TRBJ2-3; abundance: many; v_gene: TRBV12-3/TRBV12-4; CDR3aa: CASSSDRGLEEDTQYF; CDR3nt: TGTGCCAGCAGTTCCGACAGGGGCCTCGAGGAAGATACGCAGTATTTT
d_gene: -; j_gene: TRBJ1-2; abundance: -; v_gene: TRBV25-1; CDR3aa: CAMGPRLHYGYTF; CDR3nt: TGTGCCATGGGACCCAGGCTTCACTATGGCTACACCTTC
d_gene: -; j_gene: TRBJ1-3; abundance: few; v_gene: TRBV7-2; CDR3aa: CASSLGGSLGNTIYF; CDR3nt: TGTGCCAGCAGCCTCGGGGGGAGCCTTGGAAACACCATATATTTT
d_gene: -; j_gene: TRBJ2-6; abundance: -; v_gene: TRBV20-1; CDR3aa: CSASPSGANVLTF; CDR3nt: TGCAGTGCTAGTCCGTCTGGGGCCAACGTCCTGACTTTC
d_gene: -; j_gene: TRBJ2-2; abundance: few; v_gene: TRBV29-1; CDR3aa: CSVEGSGELFF; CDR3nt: TGCAGCGTTGAGGGTTCCGGGGAGCTGTTTTTT
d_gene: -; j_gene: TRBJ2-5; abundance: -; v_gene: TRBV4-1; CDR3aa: CASSYPGAGTQYF; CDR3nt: TGCGCCAGCAGCTACCCGGGGGCCGGGACCCAGTACTTC
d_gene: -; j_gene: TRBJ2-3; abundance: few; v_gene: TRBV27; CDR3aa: CASRQLDDAFATDTQYF; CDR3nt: TGTGCCAGCAGACAGCTAGACGACGCGTTTGCCACAGATACGCAGTATTTT
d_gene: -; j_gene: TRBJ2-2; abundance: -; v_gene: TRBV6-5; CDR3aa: CASSYGGRATGELFF; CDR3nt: TGTGCCAGCAGTTACGGGGGTCGGGCCACCGGGGAGCTGTTTTTT
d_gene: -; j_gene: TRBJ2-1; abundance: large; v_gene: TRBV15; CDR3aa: CATSRKVGVEQFF; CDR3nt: TGTGCCACCAGCAGAAAGGTAGGGGTTGAGCAGTTCTTC
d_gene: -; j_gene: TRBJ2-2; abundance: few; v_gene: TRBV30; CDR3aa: CAWSVGTPLTGELFF; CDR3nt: TGTGCCTGGAGTGTTGGGACACCGCTCACCGGGGAGCTGTTTTTT
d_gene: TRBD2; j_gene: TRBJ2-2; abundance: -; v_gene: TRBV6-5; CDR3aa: CASSFLAGGVFGTGELFF; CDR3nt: TGTGCCAGCAGTTTTTTAGCGGGAGGTGTATTTGGTACCGGGGAGCTGTTTTTT
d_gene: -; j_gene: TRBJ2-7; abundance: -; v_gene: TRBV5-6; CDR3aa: CASEGRFHYELYF; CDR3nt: TGTGCCAGCGAAGGGAGGTTTCACTACGAGCTGTACTTC
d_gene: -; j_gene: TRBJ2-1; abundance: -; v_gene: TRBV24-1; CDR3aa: CATSDSSNEQFF; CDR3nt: TGTGCCACCAGTGATTCTTCCAATGAGCAGTTCTTC
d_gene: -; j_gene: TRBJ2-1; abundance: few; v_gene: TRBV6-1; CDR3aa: CASSRDVATDEQFF; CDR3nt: TGTGCCAGCAGTAGGGACGTAGCGACCGATGAGCAGTTCTTC
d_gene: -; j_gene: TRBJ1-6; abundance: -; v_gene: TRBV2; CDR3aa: CASSGGQLNSPLHF; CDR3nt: TGTGCCAGCAGTGGGGGGCAGCTTAATTCACCCCTCCACTTT
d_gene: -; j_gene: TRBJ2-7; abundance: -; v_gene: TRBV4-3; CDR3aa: CVSSQGSASYEQYF; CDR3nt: TGCGTCAGCAGCCAAGGGTCGGCCTCCTACGAGCAGTACTTC
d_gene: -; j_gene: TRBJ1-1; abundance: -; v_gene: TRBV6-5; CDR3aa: CASSYDPTGRTEAFF; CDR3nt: TGTGCCAGCAGTTACGACCCTACAGGGCGGACTGAAGCTTTCTTT
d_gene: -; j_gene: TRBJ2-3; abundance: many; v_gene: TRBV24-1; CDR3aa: CATSDDGQTNTDTQYF; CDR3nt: TGTGCCACCAGTGACGATGGACAGACTAACACAGATACGCAGTATTTT
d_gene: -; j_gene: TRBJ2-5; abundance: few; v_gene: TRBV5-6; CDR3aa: CASSSPSLRQETQYF; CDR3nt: TGTGCCAGCAGCTCTCCCAGCCTTAGGCAAGAGACCCAGTACTTC
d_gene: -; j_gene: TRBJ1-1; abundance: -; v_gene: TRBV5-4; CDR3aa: CASSSGWNTEAFF; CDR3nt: TGTGCCAGCAGCTCAGGGTGGAACACTGAAGCTTTCTTT
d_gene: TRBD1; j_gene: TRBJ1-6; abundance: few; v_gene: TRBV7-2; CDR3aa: CASSLNRGPNSPLHF; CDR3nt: TGTGCCAGCAGCTTAAACAGGGGGCCTAATTCACCCCTCCACTTT
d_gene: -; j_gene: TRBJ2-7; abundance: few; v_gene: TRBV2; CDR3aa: CASSAAGLTYEQYF; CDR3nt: TGTGCCAGCAGTGCCGCGGGCCTGACCTACGAGCAGTACTTC
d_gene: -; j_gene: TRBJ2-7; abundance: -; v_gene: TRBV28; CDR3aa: CASSLELTLNYEQYF; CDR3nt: TGTGCCAGTTCATTGGAGCTGACTCTAAACTACGAGCAGTACTTC
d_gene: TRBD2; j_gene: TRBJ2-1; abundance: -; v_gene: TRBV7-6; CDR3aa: CASSQDPGLAGGLNEQFF; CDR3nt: TGTGCCAGCAGCCAAGACCCGGGCCTAGCGGGAGGGCTAAATGAGCAGTTCTTC
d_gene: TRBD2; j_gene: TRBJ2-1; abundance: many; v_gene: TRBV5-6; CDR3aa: CASIRTSGNEQFF; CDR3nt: TGTGCCAGCATCCGGACTAGCGGGAATGAGCAGTTCTTC
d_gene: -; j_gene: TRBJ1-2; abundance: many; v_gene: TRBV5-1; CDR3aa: CASGLRSGGDGYTF; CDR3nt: TGCGCCAGCGGACTCCGGTCCGGGGGCGATGGCTACACCTTC
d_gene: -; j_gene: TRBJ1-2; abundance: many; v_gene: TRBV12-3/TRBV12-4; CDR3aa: CASSDRHYGYTF; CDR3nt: TGTGCCAGCAGTGACAGGCACTATGGCTACACCTTC
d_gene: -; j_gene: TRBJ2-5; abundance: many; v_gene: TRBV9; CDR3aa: CASGGETQYF; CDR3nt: TGTGCCAGCGGGGGAGAGACCCAGTACTTC
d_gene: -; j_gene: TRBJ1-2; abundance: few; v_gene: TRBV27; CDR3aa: CASSTGFNYGYTF; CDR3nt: TGTGCCAGCAGTACAGGGTTCAACTATGGCTACACCTTC
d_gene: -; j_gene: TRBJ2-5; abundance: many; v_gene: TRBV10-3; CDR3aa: CAISEDSLVPTQYF; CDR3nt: TGTGCCATCAGTGAGGACAGCCTCGTTCCGACCCAGTACTTC
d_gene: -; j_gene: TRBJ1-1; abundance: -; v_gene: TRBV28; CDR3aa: CASSLPNSGETEAFF; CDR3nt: TGTGCCAGCAGTCTTCCTAACTCAGGGGAAACTGAAGCTTTCTTT
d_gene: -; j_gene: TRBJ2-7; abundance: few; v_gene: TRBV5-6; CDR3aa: CASSLGGLAIEQYF; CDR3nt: TGTGCCAGCAGCTTGGGAGGGCTAGCCATCGAGCAGTACTTC
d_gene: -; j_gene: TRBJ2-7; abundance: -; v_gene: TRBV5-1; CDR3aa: CASSSGPSPYEQYF; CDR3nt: TGCGCCAGCAGCTCCGGCCCTTCGCCCTACGAGCAGTACTTC
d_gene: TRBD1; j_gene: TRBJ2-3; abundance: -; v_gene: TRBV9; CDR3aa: CASSSRDRAPDTQYF; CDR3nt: TGTGCCAGCAGCTCCCGGGACAGGGCACCAGATACGCAGTATTTT
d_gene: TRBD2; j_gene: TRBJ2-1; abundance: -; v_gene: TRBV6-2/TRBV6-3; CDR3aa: CASRRPGLAGYNEQFF; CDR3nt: TGTGCCAGCAGGCGCCCTGGGCTAGCGGGCTACAATGAGCAGTTCTTC
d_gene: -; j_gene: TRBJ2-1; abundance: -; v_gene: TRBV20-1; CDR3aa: CSARDSGSTYNEQFF; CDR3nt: TGCAGTGCTAGAGATTCCGGGTCAACCTACAATGAGCAGTTCTTC
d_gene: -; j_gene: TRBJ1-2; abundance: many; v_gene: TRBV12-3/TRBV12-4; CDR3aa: CASSPQGKGYTF; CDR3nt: TGTGCCAGCAGTCCACAGGGAAAGGGCTACACCTTC
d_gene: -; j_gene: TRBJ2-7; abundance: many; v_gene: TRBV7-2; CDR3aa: CASSLGIARVYEQYF; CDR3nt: TGTGCCAGCAGCTTGGGGATCGCACGGGTCTACGAGCAGTACTTC
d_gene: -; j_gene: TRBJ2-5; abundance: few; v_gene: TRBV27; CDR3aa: CASRDDPEETQYF; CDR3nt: TGTGCCAGCAGGGATGACCCCGAGGAGACCCAGTACTTC
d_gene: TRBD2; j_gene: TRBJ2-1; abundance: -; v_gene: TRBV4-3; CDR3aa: CASSQASGPWDEQFF; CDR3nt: TGCGCCAGCAGCCAGGCTAGCGGTCCATGGGATGAGCAGTTCTTC
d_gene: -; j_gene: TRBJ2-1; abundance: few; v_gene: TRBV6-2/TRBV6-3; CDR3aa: CASQWRELVDEQFF; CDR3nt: TGTGCCAGCCAGTGGAGGGAGCTTGTTGATGAGCAGTTCTTC
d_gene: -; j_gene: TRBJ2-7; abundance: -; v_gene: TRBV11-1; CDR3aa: CASSLVGLTYEQYF; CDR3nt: TGTGCCAGCAGCTTGGTGGGACTGACCTACGAGCAGTACTTC